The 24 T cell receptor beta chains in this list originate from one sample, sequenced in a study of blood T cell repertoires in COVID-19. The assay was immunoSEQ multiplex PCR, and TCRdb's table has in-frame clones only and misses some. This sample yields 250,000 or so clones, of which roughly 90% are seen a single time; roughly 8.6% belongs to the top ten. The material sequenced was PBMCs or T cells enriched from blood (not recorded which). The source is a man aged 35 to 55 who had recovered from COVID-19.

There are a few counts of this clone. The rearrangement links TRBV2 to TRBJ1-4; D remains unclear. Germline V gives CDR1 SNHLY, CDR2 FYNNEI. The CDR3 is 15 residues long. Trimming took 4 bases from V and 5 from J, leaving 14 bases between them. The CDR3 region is CASSVDRVPNEKLFF. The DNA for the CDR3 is TGTGCCAGCAGTGTAGATCGGGTTCCGAATGAAAAACTGTTTTTT.

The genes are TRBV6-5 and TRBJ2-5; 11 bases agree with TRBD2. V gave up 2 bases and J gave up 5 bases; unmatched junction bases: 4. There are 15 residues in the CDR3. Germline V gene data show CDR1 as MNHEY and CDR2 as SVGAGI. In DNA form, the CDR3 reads TGTGCCAGCAGTTACCAGACTAGCGGGGAGGAGACCCAGTACTTC. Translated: CASSYQTSGEETQYF.

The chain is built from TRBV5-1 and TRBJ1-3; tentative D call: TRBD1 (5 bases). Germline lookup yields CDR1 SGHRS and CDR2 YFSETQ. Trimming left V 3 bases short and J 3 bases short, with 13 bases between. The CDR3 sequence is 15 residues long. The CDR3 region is CASSSGREGGNTIYF. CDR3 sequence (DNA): TGCGCCAGCAGCTCTGGCAGGGAGGGTGGAAACACCATATATTTT.

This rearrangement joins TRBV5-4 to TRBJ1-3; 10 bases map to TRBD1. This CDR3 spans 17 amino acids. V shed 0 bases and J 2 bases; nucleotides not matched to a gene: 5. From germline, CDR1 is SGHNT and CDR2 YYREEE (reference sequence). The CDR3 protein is CASSLGRGTGAGNTIYF. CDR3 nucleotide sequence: TGTGCCAGCAGCTTGGGTCGTGGGACAGGGGCTGGAAACACCATATATTTT. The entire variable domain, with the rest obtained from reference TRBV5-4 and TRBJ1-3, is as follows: ETGVTQSPTHLIKTRGQQVTLRCSSQSGHNTVSWYQQALGQGPQFIFQYYREEENGRGNFPPRFSGLQFPNYSSELNVNALELDDSALYLCASSLGRGTGAGNTIYFGEGSWLTVV.

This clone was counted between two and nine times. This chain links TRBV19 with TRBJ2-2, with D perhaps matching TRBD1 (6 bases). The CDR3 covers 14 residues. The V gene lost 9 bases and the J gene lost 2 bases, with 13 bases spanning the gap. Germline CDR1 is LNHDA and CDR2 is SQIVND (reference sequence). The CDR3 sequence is CASAGTHNTGELFF. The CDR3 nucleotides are TGTGCCAGCGCCGGGACACACAACACCGGGGAGCTGTTTTTT.

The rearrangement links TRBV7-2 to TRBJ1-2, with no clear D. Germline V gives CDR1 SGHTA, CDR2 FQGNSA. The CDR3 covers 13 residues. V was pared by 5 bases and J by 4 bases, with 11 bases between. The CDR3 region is CASSPVESYGYTF. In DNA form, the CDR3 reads TGTGCCAGCAGCCCAGTCGAAAGCTATGGCTACACCTTC.

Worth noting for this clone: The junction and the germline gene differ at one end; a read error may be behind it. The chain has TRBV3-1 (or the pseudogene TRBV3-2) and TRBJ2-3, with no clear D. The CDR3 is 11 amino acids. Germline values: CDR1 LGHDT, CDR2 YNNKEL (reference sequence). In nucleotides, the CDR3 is TGTGCCAGCAGCCAAGATCACGAGGTCTCCTTT. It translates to CASSQDHEVSF.

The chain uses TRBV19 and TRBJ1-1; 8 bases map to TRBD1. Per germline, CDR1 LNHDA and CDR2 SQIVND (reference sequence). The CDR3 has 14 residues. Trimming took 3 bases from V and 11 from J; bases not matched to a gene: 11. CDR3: CASSMVGTGIYAFF. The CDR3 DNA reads TGTGCCAGTAGTATGGTCGGGACAGGTATCTATGCTTTCTTT.

The DNA of the CDR3 is TGTGCCAGCAGCGCAGGGATTAGATCAACTAATGAAAAACTGTTTTTT. Encoded protein: CASSAGIRSTNEKLFF. The V gene is TRBV9, the J gene TRBJ1-4, with D possibly matching TRBD1 (5 bases). The germline V gene has CDR1 SGDLS and CDR2 YYNGEE. V dropped 3 bases and J dropped 0 bases, with 12 bases sitting between them. There are 16 residues in the CDR3.

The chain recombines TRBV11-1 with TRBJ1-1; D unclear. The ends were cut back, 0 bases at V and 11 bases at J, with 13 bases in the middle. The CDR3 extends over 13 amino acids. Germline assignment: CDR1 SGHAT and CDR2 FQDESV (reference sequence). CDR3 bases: TGTGCCAGCAGCTTAGCGTTACGCCCGGGGGCTTTCTTT. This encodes CASSLALRPGAFF. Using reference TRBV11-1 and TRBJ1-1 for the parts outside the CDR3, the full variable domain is EAEVAQSPRYKITEKSQAVAFWCDPISGHATLYWYRQILGQGPELLVQFQDESVVDDSQLPKDRFSAERLKGVDSTLKIQPAELGDSAMYLCASSLALRPGAFFGQGTRLTVV.

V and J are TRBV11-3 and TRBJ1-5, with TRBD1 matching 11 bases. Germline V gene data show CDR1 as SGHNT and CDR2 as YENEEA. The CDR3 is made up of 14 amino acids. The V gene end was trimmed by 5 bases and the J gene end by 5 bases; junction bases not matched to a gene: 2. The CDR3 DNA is TGTGCCAGCAGCCGGACAGGGGGCTATCAGCCCCAGCATTTT. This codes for CASSRTGGYQPQHF.

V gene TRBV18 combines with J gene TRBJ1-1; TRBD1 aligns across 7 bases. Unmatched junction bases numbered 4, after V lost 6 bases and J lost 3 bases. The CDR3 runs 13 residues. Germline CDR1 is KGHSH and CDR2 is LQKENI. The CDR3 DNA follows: TGTGCCAGCTCGAACCAGGGGGACACTGAAGCTTTCTTT. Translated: CASSNQGDTEAFF.

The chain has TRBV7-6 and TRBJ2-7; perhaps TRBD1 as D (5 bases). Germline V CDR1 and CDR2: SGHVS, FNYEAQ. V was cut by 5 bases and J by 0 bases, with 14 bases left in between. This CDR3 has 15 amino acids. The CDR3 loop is CASSPGMGNSYEQYF. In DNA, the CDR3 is TGTGCCAGCAGCCCAGGGATGGGCAACTCCTACGAGCAGTACTTC. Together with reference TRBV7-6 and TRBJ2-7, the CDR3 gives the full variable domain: GAGVSQSPRYKVTKRGQDVALRCDPISGHVSLYWYRQALGQGPEFLTYFNYEAQQDKSGLPNDRFSAERPEGSISTLTIQRTEQRDSAMYRCASSPGMGNSYEQYFGPGTRLTVT.

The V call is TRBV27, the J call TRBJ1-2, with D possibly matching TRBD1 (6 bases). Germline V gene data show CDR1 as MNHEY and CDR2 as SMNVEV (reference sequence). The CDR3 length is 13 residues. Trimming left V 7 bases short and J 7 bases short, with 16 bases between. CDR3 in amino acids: CASKQGIAGGYTF. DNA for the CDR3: TGTGCCAGCAAGCAGGGGATCGCTGGTGGCTACACCTTC.

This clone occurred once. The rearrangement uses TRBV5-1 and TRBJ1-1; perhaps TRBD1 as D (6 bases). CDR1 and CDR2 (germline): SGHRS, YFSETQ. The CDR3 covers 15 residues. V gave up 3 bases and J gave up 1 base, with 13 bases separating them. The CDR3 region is CASSYWTDSNTEAFF. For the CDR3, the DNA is TGCGCCAGCAGCTACTGGACAGATTCGAACACTGAAGCTTTCTTT.

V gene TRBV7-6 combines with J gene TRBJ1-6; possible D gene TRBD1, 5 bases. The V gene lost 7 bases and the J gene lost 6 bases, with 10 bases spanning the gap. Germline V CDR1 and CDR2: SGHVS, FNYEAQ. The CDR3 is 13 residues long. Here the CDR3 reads CASNMTVNSPLHF. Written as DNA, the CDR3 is TGTGCCAGCAACATGACAGTTAATTCACCCCTCCACTTT.

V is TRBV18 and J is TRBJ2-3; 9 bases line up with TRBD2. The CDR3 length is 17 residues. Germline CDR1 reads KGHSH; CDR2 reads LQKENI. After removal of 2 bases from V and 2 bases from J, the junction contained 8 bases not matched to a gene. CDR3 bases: TGTGCCAGCTCACCATTCGTAGCGGGAGTATTCACAGATACGCAGTATTTT. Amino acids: CASSPFVAGVFTDTQYF.

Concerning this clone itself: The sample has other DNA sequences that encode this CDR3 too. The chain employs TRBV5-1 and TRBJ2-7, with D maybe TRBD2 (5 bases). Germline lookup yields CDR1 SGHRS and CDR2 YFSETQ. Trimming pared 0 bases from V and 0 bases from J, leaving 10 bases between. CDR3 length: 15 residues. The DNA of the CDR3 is TGCGCCAGCAGCTTGGGGCCGGGGAGCTCCTACGAGCAGTACTTC. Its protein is CASSLGPGSSYEQYF.

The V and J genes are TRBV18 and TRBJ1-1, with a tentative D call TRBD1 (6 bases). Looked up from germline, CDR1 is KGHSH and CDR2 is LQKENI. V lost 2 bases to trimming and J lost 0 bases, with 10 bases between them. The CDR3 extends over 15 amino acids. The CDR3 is CASSPSGGLNTEAFF. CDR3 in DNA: TGTGCCAGCTCACCATCGGGGGGCTTGAACACTGAAGCTTTCTTT.

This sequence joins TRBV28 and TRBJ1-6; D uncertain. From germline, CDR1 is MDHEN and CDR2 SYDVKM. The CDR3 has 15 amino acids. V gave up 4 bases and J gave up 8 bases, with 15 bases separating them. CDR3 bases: TGTGCCAGCAGTTCTGGATCGAGCGGTGATTCACCCCTCCACTTT. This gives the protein CASSSGSSGDSPLHF.

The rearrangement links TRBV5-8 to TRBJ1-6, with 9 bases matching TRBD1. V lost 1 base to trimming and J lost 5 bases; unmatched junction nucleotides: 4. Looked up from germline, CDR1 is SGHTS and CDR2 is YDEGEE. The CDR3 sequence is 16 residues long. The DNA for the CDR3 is TGTGCCAGCAGCTTGTGGACAGGGGATAATAATTCACCCCTCCACTTT. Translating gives CASSLWTGDNNSPLHF.

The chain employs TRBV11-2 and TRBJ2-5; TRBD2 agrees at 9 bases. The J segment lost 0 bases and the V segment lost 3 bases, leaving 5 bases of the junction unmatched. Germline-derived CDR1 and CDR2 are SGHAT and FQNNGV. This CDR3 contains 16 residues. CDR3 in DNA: TGTGCCAGCAGCTTTGGAGCGGGGGGACACCAAGAGACCCAGTACTTC. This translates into CASSFGAGGHQETQYF.

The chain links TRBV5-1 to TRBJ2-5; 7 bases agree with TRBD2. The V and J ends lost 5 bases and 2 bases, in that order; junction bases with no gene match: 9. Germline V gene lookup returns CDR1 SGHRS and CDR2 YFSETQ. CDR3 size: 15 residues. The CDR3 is CASRSGLPKQETQYF. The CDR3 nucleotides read TGCGCCAGCAGATCGGGACTACCTAAGCAAGAGACCCAGTACTTC.

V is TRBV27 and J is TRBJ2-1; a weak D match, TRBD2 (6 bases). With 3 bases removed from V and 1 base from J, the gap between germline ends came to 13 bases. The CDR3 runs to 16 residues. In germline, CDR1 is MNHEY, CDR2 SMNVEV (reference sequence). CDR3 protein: CASSFSGVRSYNEQFF. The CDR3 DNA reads TGTGCCAGCAGTTTTAGCGGTGTGCGGTCCTACAATGAGCAGTTCTTC.